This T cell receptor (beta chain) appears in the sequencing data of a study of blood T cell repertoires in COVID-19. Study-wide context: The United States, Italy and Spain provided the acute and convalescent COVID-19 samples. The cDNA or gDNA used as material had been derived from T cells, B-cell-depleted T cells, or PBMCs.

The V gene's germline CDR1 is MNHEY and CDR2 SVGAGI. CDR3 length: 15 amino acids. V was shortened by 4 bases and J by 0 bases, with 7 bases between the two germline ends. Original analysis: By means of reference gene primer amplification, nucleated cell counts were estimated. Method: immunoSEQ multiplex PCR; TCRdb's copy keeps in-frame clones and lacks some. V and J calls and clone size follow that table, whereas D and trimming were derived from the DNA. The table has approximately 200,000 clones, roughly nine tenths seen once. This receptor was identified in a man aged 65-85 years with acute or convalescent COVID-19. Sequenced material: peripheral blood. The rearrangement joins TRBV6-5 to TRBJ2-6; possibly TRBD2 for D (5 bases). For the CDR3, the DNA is TGTGCCAGCAGTTTGGGGAGCTCTGGGGCCAACGTCCTGACTTTC. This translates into CASSLGSSGANVLTF.